Shown below are 19 T cell receptor beta chains from a single sample sequenced in a study of shared clonotypes between healthy human individuals (dated by TCRdb to 2020 to 2021). For the CD8 naive samples, CD45RO-negative cells were positively selected for CCR7, yielding a CD45RA+CCR7+ population from which TemRA cells were excluded. Library preparation was by the immunoSEQ multiplex PCR assay. TCRdb took over this immuneACCESS table, retaining in-frame rearrangements with V and J assigned. Such tables are incomplete; in checked studies, under half of the missing clones stem from an unresolved V gene, and the remainder is unexplained. Counted in this sample were around 2.1 million clones; just over 90% of them appeared once. The top ten constitute about 1.8% of the sample. Sequences were obtained from naive CD8+ T cells from PBMCs. In light of the paper, this sample's cell subset or site label describes: CD45RA+CCR7+. The receptors were gathered from a man younger than 35 in good health. Some clones in this sample may be carry-over from other donors' samples.

The V call is TRBV27, the J call TRBJ2-2, with TRBD1 matching over 9 bases. V shed 3 bases, J shed 7 bases, and the junction held 3 bases outside the gene matches. The CDR3 loop spans 14 amino acids. The germline CDR1 and CDR2 sequences are MNHEY and SMNVEV (reference sequence). The DNA of the CDR3 is TGTGCCAGCAGTTTCCGGGACAGGGACGGGGAGCTGTTTTTT. Amino acids: CASSFRDRDGELFF.

The V call is TRBV7-8, the J call TRBJ2-1; D is uncertain. Germline loops: CDR1 SGHVS, CDR2 FQNEAQ. The CDR3 length is 13 residues. V shed 1 base and J shed 8 bases, with 9 bases lying between them. The CDR3 region is CASSLVGIHEQFF. The CDR3 DNA sequence: TGTGCCAGCAGCTTAGTTGGGATCCATGAGCAGTTCTTC.

The chain joins TRBV2 to TRBJ2-1, with D perhaps TRBD1 (5 bases). V was cut by 5 bases and J by 4 bases, with 9 bases left in between. The CDR3 sequence is 13 residues long. Germline loops: CDR1 SNHLY, CDR2 FYNNEI. The CDR3 region has the DNA TGTGCCAGCAGTTTAGGGGTATACAATGAGCAGTTCTTC. This gives the protein CASSLGVYNEQFF.

This clone appeared once. This chain joins TRBV4-1 and TRBJ1-3; D call uncertain. The V and J ends lost 1 base and 0 bases respectively, with 10 bases between them. The CDR3 is 16 amino acids. Per germline, CDR1 MGHRA and CDR2 YSYEKL. In DNA, the CDR3 is TGCGCCAGCAGCCAAGGCGTCCGCTACTCTGGAAACACCATATATTTT. It yields the protein CASSQGVRYSGNTIYF.

This chain links TRBV10-3 with TRBJ1-1; D call uncertain. The CDR3 has 15 residues. Trimming pared 0 bases from V and 0 bases from J, leaving 8 bases between. The germline gives CDR1 ENHRY, CDR2 SYGVKD. CDR3: CAISESEGLNTEAFF. The CDR3 DNA is TGTGCCATCAGTGAGTCGGAGGGATTGAACACTGAAGCTTTCTTT.

V and J are TRBV14 and TRBJ2-1, with D maybe TRBD2 (6 bases). The CDR3 is made up of 13 amino acids. Germline V lookup: CDR1 SGHDN, CDR2 FVKESK. V lost 6 bases, J lost 3 bases, and 9 bases lay in between. The CDR3 protein is CASSLADYNEQFF. The CDR3 bases are TGTGCCAGCAGTTTAGCGGACTACAATGAGCAGTTCTTC. The full variable domain, in which reference TRBV14 and TRBJ2-1 provide the parts outside the CDR3, is EAGVTQFPSHSVIEKGQTVTLRCDPISGHDNLYWYRRVMGKEIKFLLHFVKESKQDESGMPNNRFLAERTGGTYSTLKVQPAELEDSGVYFCASSLADYNEQFFGPGTRLTVL.

This chain connects TRBV29-1 to TRBJ2-7, with TRBD1 matching 7 bases. CDR1 is SQVTM, CDR2 ANQGSEA, per germline. V lost 6 bases to trimming and J lost 4 bases; unmatched junction nucleotides: 9. This CDR3 has 13 amino acids. CDR3 protein: CSVAGTAPYEQYF. The CDR3 coding sequence is TGCAGCGTCGCCGGGACAGCACCTTACGAGCAGTACTTC.

The chain employs TRBV2 and TRBJ1-1; D unresolved. The V gene's germline CDR1 is SNHLY and CDR2 FYNNEI. Deletions cut 6 bases from V and 2 bases from J, with 4 bases between. The CDR3 loop spans 11 amino acids. The CDR3 nucleotides read TGTGCCAGCAGAGACAACACTGAAGCTTTCTTT. Amino acids: CASRDNTEAFF.

This rearrangement joins TRBV5-1 to TRBJ2-1; 13 positions agree with TRBD2. CDR1 and CDR2 from the germline V gene are SGHRS and YFSETQ. The ends lost 1 base at V and 10 bases at J; junction bases unmatched: 11. This CDR3 has 17 residues. In DNA, the CDR3 is TGCGCCAGCAGCTTGAGACTAGCGGGAGGCTCTCCTCGGGAGCAGTTCTTC. Translating it yields CASSLRLAGGSPREQFF.

The chain employs TRBV7-2 and TRBJ2-5; 7 positions agree with TRBD2. Germline V gene lookup returns CDR1 SGHTA and CDR2 FQGNSA. V was pared by 5 bases and J by 4 bases, with 13 bases of the junction left unmatched. CDR3 length equals 16 residues. CDR3 loop: CASSSSGQRAGETQYF. CDR3 DNA sequence: TGTGCCAGCAGCAGTAGCGGGCAGAGGGCTGGAGAGACCCAGTACTTC. Supplemented by reference TRBV7-2 and TRBJ2-5, the full variable domain reads GAGVSQSPSNKVTEKGKDVELRCDPISGHTALYWYRQSLGQGLEFLIYFQGNSAPDKSGLPSDRFSAERTGGSVSTLTIQRTQQEDSAVYLCASSSSGQRAGETQYFGPGTRLLVL.

This chain connects TRBV9 to TRBJ2-1; 8 nucleotides match TRBD2. This CDR3 is 15 amino acids long. The junction had 3 bases not matched to a gene; V was cut back by 0 bases and J by 4 bases. From germline, CDR1 is SGDLS and CDR2 YYNGEE. Here the CDR3 DNA reads TGTGCCAGCAGCGTAGCGACTAGCGTTTACAATGAGCAGTTCTTC. Protein: CASSVATSVYNEQFF.

The chain combines TRBV7-9 with TRBJ2-7; 10 bases agree with TRBD1. Trimming removed 6 bases from V and 4 bases from J; junction bases left unmatched: 9. Germline values: CDR1 SEHNR, CDR2 FQNEAQ (reference sequence). The CDR3 contains 15 residues. DNA of the CDR3: TGTGCCAGCAGTTCTCATAGGACAGGGGGTTACGAGCAGTACTTC. It yields the protein CASSSHRTGGYEQYF.

The rearrangement uses TRBV29-1 and TRBJ2-1, with TRBD2 as a possible D gene (6 bases). This CDR3 is built from 12 residues. CDR1 and CDR2 from the germline V gene are SQVTM and ANQGSEA. Trimming took 4 bases from V and 9 from J, leaving 13 bases between them. The chain's CDR3 is CSVAATSREQFF. The CDR3 nucleotides read TGCAGCGTTGCCGCGACTAGTCGTGAGCAGTTCTTC.

J is TRBJ2-7 and V is TRBV28, with D perhaps TRBD1 (5 bases). This CDR3 contains 14 residues. The germline V and J ends were trimmed by 2 bases and 2 bases, with 10 bases remaining between them. Germline V lookup: CDR1 MDHEN, CDR2 SYDVKM. The CDR3 is CASSLPDSPYEQYF. CDR3 nucleotides: TGTGCCAGCAGTTTACCTGACAGTCCCTACGAGCAGTACTTC.

The genes are TRBV9 and TRBJ2-5; 8 bases match TRBD2. Looked up from germline, CDR1 is SGDLS and CDR2 is YYNGEE. V trimming: 6 bases; J trimming: 3 bases; junction bases outside the gene matches: 19. The CDR3 loop spans 18 amino acids. The DNA for the CDR3 is TGTGCCAGCACCCCGGACCCCCCCAGCGGGACTAGAAAAGAGACCCAGTACTTC. This sequence encodes CASTPDPPSGTRKETQYF.

This clone was recorded only once. This chain uses TRBV27 with TRBJ2-7; D is perhaps TRBD2 (7 bases). Germline loops: CDR1 MNHEY, CDR2 SMNVEV (reference sequence). CDR3 length: 15 residues. V lost 7 bases and J 0 bases, leaving 16 bases between the germline ends. The CDR3 loop is CASMTRGGLSYEQYF. The CDR3 DNA reads as TGTGCCAGCATGACCCGCGGGGGCCTCTCCTACGAGCAGTACTTC.

This clone was found once. The J gene is TRBJ1-1, the V gene TRBV7-3, with a weak D call TRBD1 (5 bases). The germline gives CDR1 SGHTA, CDR2 FQGTGA. V was pared by 4 bases and J by 0 bases, with 21 bases between. The CDR3 spans 18 residues. The CDR3 loop is CASSCRDGELYMNTEAFF. The CDR3 DNA reads as TGTGCCAGCAGCTGCCGGGACGGTGAACTATACATGAACACTGAAGCTTTCTTT.

The CDR3 loop is CASSEIFGGASNYGYTF. For the CDR3, the DNA is TGTGCCAGCAGTGAAATTTTCGGGGGGGCCTCTAACTATGGCTACACCTTC. This chain joins TRBV6-1 and TRBJ1-2, with TRBD1 as a possible D gene (6 bases). Per germline, CDR1 MNHNS and CDR2 SASEGT. The CDR3 is 17 residues long. Trimming left V 2 bases short and J 0 bases short, with 16 bases between.

The chain couples TRBV28 to TRBJ2-7; weak D call: TRBD2 (6 bases). The CDR3 runs 14 residues. Germline assignment: CDR1 MDHEN and CDR2 SYDVKM. Trimming removed 4 bases at V and 4 bases at J, with 14 bases between. This chain's CDR3 is CASSSLANDYEQYF. CDR3 DNA sequence: TGTGCCAGCAGTTCCCTAGCGAATGATTACGAGCAGTACTTC. The whole variable domain, filled in from reference TRBV28 and TRBJ2-7, reads DVKVTQSSRYLVKRTGEKVFLECVQDMDHENMFWYRQDPGLGLRLIYFSYDVKMKEKGDIPEGYSVSREKKERFSLILESASTNQTSMYLCASSSLANDYEQYFGPGTRLTVT.